This TCR beta chain was profiled in a study of identical twins (dated by TCRdb to the mid-2010s). Background on the whole study: To test whether fetal clonotypes persist, this study deep-sequenced TCR alpha and beta repertoires from monozygotic twins, from unrelated adults of various ages, and from cord blood. Replicate twin experiments were performed at different times using different library preparation protocols to rule out contamination.

General study outcomes and caveats: Recombination models systematically underestimated out-of-frame TCR alpha sharing in monozygotic twins but agreed with sharing between unrelated individuals. Compared with coincidental sharing between unrelated individuals, out-of-frame TCR alpha sequences shared between twins showed an excess of sequences with low generation probability. Because the same donors could not be followed over many years, the conclusions depended on cross-sectional statistical analysis. In beta out-of-frame sequences, excess twin sharing was weaker, because having fewer shared sequences lowered the signal-to-noise ratio. Fewer insertions were carried by abundant cord blood beta clonotypes, a similar but weaker trend appeared in young adult naive repertoires, and no such trend appeared in memory repertoires. Invariant T cells such as MAIT and iNKT could partly confound zero-insertion analyses, though diverse VJ usage argued against this for most clonotypes.

Every donor in the study was a healthy Caucasian. Three pairs of female monozygotic twins, all aged roughly 18 to 30 years, made up the twin cohort. Positive isolation kits from Invitrogen were used to isolate the CD4+ and CD8+ T cell populations. Libraries were built with 5' RACE. The listed sequencing device is Illumina HiSeq 2000. A universal primer binding site was introduced by template switching, and a unique molecular identifier was present in the final cDNA, enabling accurate counting of TCR cDNA molecules. First-strand cDNA for TCR alpha and beta chains was synthesized from specific primers in the conserved constant-segment region. To control for contamination, every cDNA library was double barcoded, receiving both a SMART-Mk sample barcode and Illumina barcodes. TruSeq adapter sequences and Illumina sample barcodes were added in two successive PCR steps. The TCR alpha and beta cDNA libraries were sequenced on the Illumina HiSeq platform using custom primers. For the original study's pipeline: Raw reads were processed with MiGEC to extract unique molecular identifiers, and MiXCR was used to determine CDR3 positions. Recombination models were inferred per individual with the repgenHMM and IGoR tools using an EM algorithm. The analysis of shared clonotypes was done with the tcR package in R, with sharing normalized by the product of cloneset sizes. Out-of-frame nonproductive sequences were analyzed to study raw recombination free of thymic and clonal selection effects. The public reads were quality trimmed at Q25 with fastp and then assembled into clones with MiXCR by TCRdb, keeping productive beta chains. Each entry is one CDR3 protein sequence, shown with its most common DNA and genes. The V and J calls here are based on TCRdb, not the publication. The sample table holds around 510,000 distinct CDR3 sequences, of which roughly an eighth were seen once. Together, the top ten hold about 1% of the sample.

This clonotype turned up a few times. Its cognate antigen has yet to be identified. Base-call qualities are not available, and no considerably larger clone is one nucleotide away. In addition, the sample was reused for a study of yellow fever vaccine responses in identical twins. In that second paper, the authors write: The T cell response to vaccination in identical twins was reported by the authors to appear partly convergent and partly personalized. In identical twins, the study followed T cell clones that responded to the vaccine with precision.

This sequence was found in a woman between 18 and 29 years old in good health. The sample comprised CD4+ T cells sorted from blood.

CDR3 sequence: CASSAGQGAVEKLFF. The nucleotides read TGCGCCAGCAGCGCGGGACAGGGGGCCGTTGAAAAACTGTTTTTT. The chain is assembled from TRBV5-1 and TRBJ1-4, and TRBD1 matches 12 of the central bases. Trimmed from V: 4 bases; trimmed from J: 7 bases; junction bases lacking a gene match: 5. Reading from cysteine to phenylalanine, the CDR3 counts 15 amino acids. Of the read, only the CDR3 DNA is kept; its 45 bases are in frame from base 1. From a lookup of the germline V gene, CDR1 and CDR2 are SGHRS and YFSETQ.